The 10 T cell receptor beta chains presented below share a single source sample, sequenced in a study of T-cell reconstitution after alpha-beta-depleted transplantation in children. TCRbeta library preparation incorporated unique molecular identifiers. TCRdb reanalysed the PCR reads using MiXCR and keeps one entry per CDR3 protein. This table has approximately 270,000 distinct CDR3 sequences, roughly 25% appearing once. Material: PBMCs, mostly from graft donor cells, obtained 360 days after TCRalphabeta/CD19-depleted stem cell transplant. The source is a female patient aged 2-9 years who had a stem cell transplant for congenital amegakaryocytic thrombocytopenia, so the T cells may come from the graft donor.

The rearrangement links TRBV10-3 to TRBJ2-6; D unclear. CDR3 length equals 11 residues. Looked up from germline, CDR1 is ENHRY and CDR2 is SYGVKD. V was clipped by 10 bases and J by 4 bases, with 5 bases between them. CDR3 protein: CATAGANVLTF. The DNA for the CDR3 is TGTGCCACCGCGGGGGCCAACGTCCTGACTTTC.

A few counts support this clonotype. This chain uses TRBV2 with TRBJ2-7; 7 nucleotides match TRBD2. Germline-derived CDR1 and CDR2 are SNHLY and FYNNEI. V was clipped by 5 bases and J by 0 bases; unmatched bases: 4. The CDR3 has 14 amino acids. The CDR3 loop reads CASSRLAGSYEQYF. CDR3 nucleotides: TGTGCCAGCAGTCGTTTAGCGGGCTCCTACGAGCAGTACTTC. The variable domain in full, completed from reference TRBV2 and TRBJ2-7, reads EPEVTQTPSHQVTQMGQEVILRCVPISNHLYFYWYRQILGQKVEFLVSFYNNEISEKSEIFDDQFSVERPDGSNFTLKIRSTKLEDSAMYFCASSRLAGSYEQYFGPGTRLTVT.

This clonotype was recorded a few times. The chain joins TRBV5-1 to TRBJ2-5, with 13 bases matching TRBD2. V gave up 4 bases and J gave up 4 bases; unmatched junction bases: 4. The CDR3 totals 15 residues. Germline V gene lookup returns CDR1 SGHRS and CDR2 YFSETQ. The CDR3 DNA sequence: TGCGCCAGCAGCCGTACTAGCGGGAGGGGAGAGACCCAGTACTTC. Protein product: CASSRTSGRGETQYF.

This clonotype was observed a few times. The chain uses TRBV5-1 and TRBJ1-1, with a possible D match to TRBD1 (5 bases). Germline loops: CDR1 SGHRS, CDR2 YFSETQ. Trimming removed 4 bases from V and 0 bases from J, with 10 bases in between. This CDR3 has 14 residues. In nucleotides, the CDR3 is TGCGCCAGCAGCGCGACAGCAATGAACACTGAAGCTTTCTTT. This translates into CASSATAMNTEAFF.

This clonotype was seen a few times. The chain uses TRBV29-1 and TRBJ2-3; TRBD2 matches 13 bases. Germline V gene sequence: CDR1 SQVTM, CDR2 ANQGSEA. The CDR3 consists of 14 residues. This CDR3 reads CSSGLAGVVDTQYF. Written as DNA, the CDR3 is TGCAGTTCTGGACTAGCGGGAGTAGTTGATACGCAGTATTTT.

CDR3 sequence: CSVAFTGPRSTEAFF. The CDR3 nucleotides are TGCAGCGTAGCCTTTACAGGGCCCCGGAGCACTGAAGCTTTCTTT. The chain joins TRBV29-1 to TRBJ1-1; D possibly corresponds to TRBD1 (6 bases). Looked up from germline, CDR1 is SQVTM and CDR2 is ANQGSEA. V lost 6 bases to trimming and J lost 4 bases, with 21 bases between them. The length of the CDR3 is 15 residues.

The chain recombines TRBV19 with TRBJ2-2; tentatively, D is TRBD1 (6 bases). V was shortened by 5 bases and J by 1 base, with 8 bases between the two germline ends. This CDR3 has 14 amino acids. Germline CDR1 is LNHDA and CDR2 is SQIVND (reference sequence). The CDR3 region has the DNA TGTGCCAGTAGTCAGGGGCGGAACACCGGGGAGCTGTTTTTT. As protein: CASSQGRNTGELFF.

V and J are TRBV28 and TRBJ2-5; possible D gene TRBD2, 6 bases. The CDR3 loop spans 16 amino acids. V was pared by 5 bases and J by 5 bases, with 21 bases between. Per the germline V gene, CDR1 is MDHEN and CDR2 is SYDVKM. DNA for the CDR3: TGTGCCAGCAGTACTCTAATTTTGGCAGGGAGGGAGACCCAGTACTTC. Its protein is CASSTLILAGRETQYF.

This clonotype was seen repeatedly, ten times or more. The gene calls are TRBV12-3 or TRBV12-4 and TRBJ1-1; D gene unclear. This CDR3 is 12 amino acids long. Trimming took off 5 bases at V and 10 bases at J, with 14 bases between the two ends. This CDR3 is CASSQRVLIAFF. CDR3 nucleotides: TGTGCCAGCAGTCAAAGGGTCCTGATAGCTTTCTTT.

CDR3 sequence reads: CAWSTGAFKETQYF. The CDR3 bases are TGTGCCTGGAGTACAGGAGCGTTTAAAGAGACCCAGTACTTC. The rearrangement joins TRBV30 to TRBJ2-5, with D maybe TRBD1 (5 bases). Between the trimmed V and J ends, which lost 2 bases and 3 bases, there was a span of 13 bases. The CDR3 totals 14 residues. Germline CDR1 is GTSNPN and CDR2 is SVGIG (reference sequence).